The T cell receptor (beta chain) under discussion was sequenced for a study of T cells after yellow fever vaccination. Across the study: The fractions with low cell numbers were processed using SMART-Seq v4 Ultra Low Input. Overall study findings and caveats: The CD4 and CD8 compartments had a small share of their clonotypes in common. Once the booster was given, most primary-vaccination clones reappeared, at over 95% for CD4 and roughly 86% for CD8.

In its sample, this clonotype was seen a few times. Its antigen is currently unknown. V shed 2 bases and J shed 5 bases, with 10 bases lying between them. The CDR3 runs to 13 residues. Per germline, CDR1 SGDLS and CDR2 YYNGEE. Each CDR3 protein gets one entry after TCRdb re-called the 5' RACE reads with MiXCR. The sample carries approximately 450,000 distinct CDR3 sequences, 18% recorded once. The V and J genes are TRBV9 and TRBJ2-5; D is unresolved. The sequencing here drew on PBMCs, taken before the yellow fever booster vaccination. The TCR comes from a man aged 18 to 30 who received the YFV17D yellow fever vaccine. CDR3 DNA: TGTGCCAGCAGCGTGTCACACGGGGAGACCCAGTACTTC. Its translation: CASSVSHGETQYF.